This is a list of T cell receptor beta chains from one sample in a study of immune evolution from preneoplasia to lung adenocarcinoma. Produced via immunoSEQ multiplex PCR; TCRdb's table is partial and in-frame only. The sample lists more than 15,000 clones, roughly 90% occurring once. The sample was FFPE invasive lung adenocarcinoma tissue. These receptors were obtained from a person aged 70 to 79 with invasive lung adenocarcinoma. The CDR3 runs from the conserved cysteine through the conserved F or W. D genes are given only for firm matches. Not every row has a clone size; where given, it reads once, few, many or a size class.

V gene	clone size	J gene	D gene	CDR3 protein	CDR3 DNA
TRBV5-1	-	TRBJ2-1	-	CASSLGVDSSYNEQFF	TGCGCCAGCAGCTTGGGTGTGGATAGCTCCTACAATGAGCAGTTCTTC
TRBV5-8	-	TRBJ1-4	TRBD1	CASSLGQGSGEKLFF	TGTGCCAGCAGCTTGGGACAGGGATCCGGGGAAAAACTGTTTTTT
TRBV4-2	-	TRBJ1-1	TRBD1	CASSQDYGDRVLAFF	TGTGCCAGCAGCCAAGATTATGGGGACAGGGTATTAGCTTTCTTT
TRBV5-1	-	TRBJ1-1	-	CASSFPGGTEAFF	TGCGCCAGCAGCTTCCCGGGGGGAACTGAAGCTTTCTTT
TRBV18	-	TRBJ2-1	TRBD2	CASSPPVGGVGNEQFF	TGTGCCAGCTCACCACCGGTCGGGGGGGTAGGCAATGAGCAGTTCTTC
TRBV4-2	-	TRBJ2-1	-	CASSQGVGTSLSSYNEQFF	TGTGCCAGCAGCCAGGGCGTAGGCACCTCTCTAAGCTCCTACAATGAGCAGTTCTTC
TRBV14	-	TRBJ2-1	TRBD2	CASSLLAPAYNEQFF	TGTGCCAGCAGTTTACTAGCGCCCGCCTACAATGAGCAGTTCTTC
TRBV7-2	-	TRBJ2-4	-	CASSRLLGAKNIQYF	TGTGCCAGCAGCCGTCTCCTGGGGGCCAAAAACATTCAGTACTTC
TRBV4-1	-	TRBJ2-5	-	CASSQDTGFRAQYF	TGCGCCAGCAGCCAAGACACGGGGTTCAGGGCCCAGTACTTC
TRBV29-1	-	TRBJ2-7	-	CSVARGGAGEQYF	TGCAGCGTTGCCCGAGGGGGAGCGGGGGAGCAGTACTTC
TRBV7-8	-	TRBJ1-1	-	CASSFQGWELNTEAFF	TGTGCCAGCAGCTTTCAAGGGTGGGAGTTGAACACTGAAGCTTTCTTT
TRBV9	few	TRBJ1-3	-	CASSASSGNTIYF	TGTGCCAGCAGCGCGTCTTCGGGAAACACCATATATTTT
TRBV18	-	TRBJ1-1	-	CASSPIQTNTEAFF	TGTGCCAGCTCACCAATTCAGACGAACACTGAAGCTTTCTTT
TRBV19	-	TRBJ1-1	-	CASSEGNTEAFF	TGTGCCAGTAGTGAGGGGAACACTGAAGCTTTCTTT
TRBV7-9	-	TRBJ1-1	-	CASSFVDGDTEAFF	TGTGCCAGCAGCTTCGTCGATGGGGACACTGAAGCTTTCTTT
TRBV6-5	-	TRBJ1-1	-	CASSYDRWFNTEAFF	TGTGCCAGCAGTTACGACAGGTGGTTCAACACTGAAGCTTTCTTT
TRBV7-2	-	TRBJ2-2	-	CASSFRDRTYKSGELFF	TGTGCCAGCAGCTTTAGGGATAGGACCTACAAGTCCGGGGAGCTGTTTTTT
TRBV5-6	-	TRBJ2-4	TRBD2	CASSWGGENIQYF	TGTGCCAGCAGTTGGGGGGGAGAAAACATTCAGTACTTC
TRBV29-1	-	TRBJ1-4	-	CSARRELNEKLFF	TGCAGCGCTAGGCGGGAATTAAATGAAAAACTGTTTTTT
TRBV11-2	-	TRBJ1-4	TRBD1	CASSQGGARFIVF	TGTGCCAGCAGCCAGGGGGGGGCCAGGTTTATTGTTTTT
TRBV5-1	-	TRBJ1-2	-	CASTDGLYGYTF	TGCGCCAGCACTGACGGCCTCTATGGCTACACCTTC
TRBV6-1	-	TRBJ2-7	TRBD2	CASSNHGGGDYEQYF	TGTGCCAGCAGTAACCACGGCGGGGGGGACTACGAGCAGTACTTC
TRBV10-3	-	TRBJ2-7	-	CAISEPAGSYEQYF	TGTGCCATCAGTGAGCCAGCGGGCTCCTACGAGCAGTACTTC
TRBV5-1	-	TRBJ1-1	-	CASSFHRAGTEAFF	TGCGCCAGCAGCTTTCACAGGGCTGGCACTGAAGCTTTCTTT
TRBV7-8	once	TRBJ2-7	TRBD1	CASSPTGQNYEQYF	TGTGCCAGCAGTCCCACGGGACAGAACTACGAGCAGTACTTC
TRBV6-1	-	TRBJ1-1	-	CASRKDGHTEAFF	TGTGCCAGCAGAAAAGACGGTCACACTGAAGCTTTCTTT
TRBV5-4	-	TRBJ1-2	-	CASSGHRYGYTF	TGTGCCAGCAGCGGACACCGATATGGCTACACCTTC
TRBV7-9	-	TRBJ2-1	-	CASSFLDEQFF	TGTGCCAGCAGCTTCCTGGATGAGCAGTTCTTC
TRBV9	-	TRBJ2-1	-	CASSVASHNEQFF	TGTGCCAGCAGCGTAGCGTCTCACAATGAGCAGTTCTTC
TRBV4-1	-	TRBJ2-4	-	CASSSTMGTKNIQYF	TGCGCCAGCAGCTCCACAATGGGGACCAAAAACATTCAGTACTTC
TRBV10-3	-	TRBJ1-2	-	CAISEVTGTNYGYTF	TGTGCCATCAGTGAGGTCACAGGGACCAACTATGGCTACACCTTC
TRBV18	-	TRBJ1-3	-	CASSPNPSGGVGGNTIYF	TGTGCCAGCTCACCAAACCCCTCTGGAGGGGTGGGTGGAAACACCATATATTTT
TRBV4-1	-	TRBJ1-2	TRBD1	CASSQEGQYGYTF	TGCGCCAGCAGCCAAGAGGGACAGTATGGCTACACCTTC
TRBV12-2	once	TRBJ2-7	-	CASRIHIQGGAYEQYF	TGTGCAAGTCGCATCCACATTCAGGGGGGGGCCTACGAGCAGTACTTC
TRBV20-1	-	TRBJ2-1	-	CSAPLGRSQFF	TGCAGTGCCCCCCTGGGGCGTTCGCAGTTCTTC
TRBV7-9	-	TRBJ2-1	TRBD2	CASSPLIAGKKAHEQFF	TGTGCCAGCAGCCCTCTAATAGCGGGAAAAAAAGCCCATGAGCAGTTCTTC
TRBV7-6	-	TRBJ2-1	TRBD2	CASSLGTSGGDNEQFF	TGTGCCAGCAGCCTTGGGACTAGCGGGGGGGACAATGAGCAGTTCTTC
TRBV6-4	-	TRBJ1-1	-	CASSDSKQEKEAFF	TGTGCCAGCAGTGACTCGAAACAGGAGAAAGAAGCTTTCTTT
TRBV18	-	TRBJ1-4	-	CASSTQGGGNEKLFF	TGTGCCAGCTCTACCCAGGGTGGAGGTAATGAAAAACTGTTTTTT
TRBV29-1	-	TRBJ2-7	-	CSVRVANLDEQYF	TGCAGCGTACGGGTGGCGAACTTGGACGAGCAGTACTTC
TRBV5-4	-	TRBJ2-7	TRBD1	CASSTRDRDRGLYEQYF	TGTGCCAGCAGCACCCGGGACAGGGATAGGGGGCTCTACGAGCAGTACTTC
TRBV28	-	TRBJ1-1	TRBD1	CASSLRQGWRTEAFF	TGTGCCAGCAGTTTACGACAGGGATGGAGAACTGAAGCTTTCTTT
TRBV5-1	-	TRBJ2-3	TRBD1	CASGGTGVSTDTQYF	TGCGCCAGCGGGGGAACAGGGGTCAGCACAGATACGCAGTATTTT
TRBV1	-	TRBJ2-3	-	CTSSQDFLAGEWTDTQYF	TGCACCAGCAGCCAAGATTTCCTAGCGGGAGAATGGACAGATACGCAGTATTTT
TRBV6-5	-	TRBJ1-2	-	CASRKGQGSNYGYTF	TGTGCCAGCAGGAAGGGGCAGGGATCAAACTATGGCTACACCTTC
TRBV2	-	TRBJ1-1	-	CASSGERVNTEAFF	TGTGCCAGCAGTGGAGAGCGGGTGAACACTGAAGCTTTCTTT
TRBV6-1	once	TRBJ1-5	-	CASSALNSNQPQHF	TGTGCCAGCAGTGCCCTTAATAGCAATCAGCCCCAGCATTTT
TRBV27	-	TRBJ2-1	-	CASSLGATYNEQFF	TGTGCCAGCAGTTTGGGAGCGACCTACAATGAGCAGTTCTTC
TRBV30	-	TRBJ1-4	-	CAAGVEEKLFF	TGTGCCGCGGGGGTTGAAGAAAAACTGTTTTTT
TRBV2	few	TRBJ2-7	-	CASSSLGSYEQYF	TGTGCCAGCAGTTCCCTTGGGTCCTACGAGCAGTACTTC
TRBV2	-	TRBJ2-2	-	CATRRENTGELFF	TGTGCCACCCGGAGGGAGAACACCGGGGAGCTGTTTTTT
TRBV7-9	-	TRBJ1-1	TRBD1	CASSRGQMNTEAFF	TGTGCCAGCAGTAGGGGACAGATGAACACTGAAGCTTTCTTT
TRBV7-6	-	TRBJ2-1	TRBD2	CASSFLAGEGNEQFF	TGTGCCAGCAGCTTCCTAGCGGGAGAGGGTAATGAGCAGTTCTTC
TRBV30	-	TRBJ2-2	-	CAWARDITLTGELFF	TGTGCCTGGGCCCGGGACATCACTTTAACCGGGGAGCTGTTTTTT
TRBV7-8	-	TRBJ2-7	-	CASSSTVDDEQYF	TGTGCCAGCAGCTCGACGGTGGATGACGAGCAGTACTTC
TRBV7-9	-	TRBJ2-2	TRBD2	CASSFGPLAGADTGELFF	TGTGCCAGCAGCTTTGGACCTCTGGCGGGAGCTGACACCGGGGAGCTGTTTTTT
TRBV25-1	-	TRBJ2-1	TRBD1	CASSGDGTGSYNEQFF	TGTGCCAGCAGTGGGGACGGGACAGGCTCCTACAATGAGCAGTTCTTC
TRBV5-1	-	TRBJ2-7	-	CASSDITMFREQYF	TGCGCCAGCAGCGATATAACAATGTTTCGGGAGCAGTACTTC
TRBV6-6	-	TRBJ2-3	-	CASSGGAGPDTQYF	TGTGCCTCCAGTGGGGGGGCTGGACCAGATACGCAGTATTTT
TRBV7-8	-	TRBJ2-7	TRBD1	CASAIRRTGIYEQYF	TGTGCCAGCGCTATTCGTCGGACAGGGATCTACGAGCAGTACTTC